This TCR beta chain was captured in a study of T cells in Graves' hyperthyroidism and ophthalmopathy. V lost 6 bases to trimming and J lost 8 bases, with 22 bases between them. The V gene's germline CDR1 is SGHAT and CDR2 FQDESV (reference sequence). This CDR3 has 15 residues. Concerning this clonotype: Its cognate antigen is unknown.

Thyroid ultrasound and orbital computed tomography, with clinical symptoms and serum thyroxine and TRAb, informed diagnoses. Using RNA transcripts as the source, TCR beta CDR3 regions were amplified. A first-round RT-PCR of the TCR CDR3 used the HTBI primer set. TCRdb processed the multiplex PCR reads anew with MiXCR; each CDR3 protein has one entry. The sample contains roughly 510,000 distinct CDR3 sequences, around 43% of which appear only once. Study-wide points: Among thyroid clonotypes expanded above 0.001, most also appeared in blood. Ophthalmopathy prediction by the model preceded onset by a median roughly 6 months.

The sample was peripheral blood or thyroid tissue (not recorded which). This clonotype originated in an adult woman with Graves' disease, either hyperthyroidism or ophthalmopathy (not recorded which). The chain is built from TRBV11-1 and TRBJ1-1, with TRBD1 as a possible D gene (6 bases). In DNA form, the CDR3 reads TGTGCCAGCAGTACACGACAGGTGTTCCATGAGGAAGCTTTCTTT. It specifies CASSTRQVFHEEAFF.